This T cell receptor beta chain was observed in a study of regulatory T cells in long-lasting Graves disease. Sequencing libraries for TCR beta were prepared with iRepertoire HTBI primers and Arm-PCR of CDR3 regions. Each CDR3 protein is one row after TCRdb ran MiXCR on the multiplex PCR reads. This table has hundreds of thousands of distinct CDR3 sequences, roughly 15% appearing once. Whole-study results and caveats: Patients with persistent disease showed a bias toward TRBV28, TRBJ1-2 and TRBJ2-5. Study of thyroid tissue was not done, with only peripheral blood studied.

This clonotype was seen more than once but under ten times. As yet, its antigen is unknown. Time point described: newly diagnosed GD, antithyroid drugs for less than 3 months. The authors made the TCR library using RNA they extracted from PBMCs. In germline, CDR1 is GTSNPN, CDR2 SVGIG (reference sequence). V shed 7 bases and J shed 7 bases, with 28 bases lying between them. There are 17 residues in the CDR3. These records were also assigned to another study, of T cells in Graves' hyperthyroidism and ophthalmopathy. Turning to that study: Model output signaled ophthalmopathy a median roughly 6.1 months ahead of onset.

V is TRBV30 and J is TRBJ1-4, with a weak D call TRBD1 (6 bases). The input for sequencing was peripheral blood mononuclear cells (PBMCs), taken at new diagnosis, from a patient treated with antithyroid drugs. This sequence originates from a woman aged 25 to 39 with Graves disease. CDR3 sequence: CAYDRARTVGRGEKLFF. Written as DNA, the CDR3 is TGTGCCTACGACCGGGCGCGGACAGTGGGTCGGGGTGAAAAACTGTTTTTT.